This TCR beta chain was retrieved from a study of cytomegalovirus exposure and HLA in healthy donors. About the study: Genotyping of some 390 donors showed that about 79% belonged to the Caucasian-associated ancestry cluster. Findings and limits, study-wide: There were several of the most significant clusters that appeared linked to common viral pathogens in a later analysis.

The V segment lost 6 bases and the J segment 6 bases; nucleotides outside the gene matches: 27. The germline V gene has CDR1 SNHLY and CDR2 FYNNEI. The CDR3 is made up of 21 amino acids. A multiplex PCR was run with 60 Vbeta primers and 13 Jbeta primers. Libraries were prepared by immunoSEQ multiplex PCR; TCRdb keeps only in-frame clonotypes and omits some of them. The sample lists some 90,000 clones; 80% were seen once. To note about this clone: Its target is unknown.

The sequenced material came from PBMCs. The source of this sequence is a man between 50 and 59 years old in good health and CMV-seropositive. This chain uses TRBV2 with TRBJ2-1; 9 bases map to TRBD2. CDR3 region: CASSLTQMSEGMGSGSNEQFF. DNA for the CDR3: TGTGCCAGCAGCCTTACTCAAATGAGTGAGGGTATGGGTAGCGGGAGCAATGAGCAGTTCTTC.